The clone carrying this T cell receptor (beta chain) was seen only a few times. Its matching antigen is unknown. This record comes from a study of identical twins. A template switching step contributed a universal primer site, while unique molecular identifiers were present in the cDNA. MiXCR, applied by TCRdb to the 5' RACE reads, yields one record per CDR3 protein. Here the sample spans 550,000 to 800,000 distinct CDR3 sequences, just over 7% being singletons. Germline V gene sequence: CDR1 LNHNV, CDR2 YYDKDF (reference sequence). This CDR3 region has 18 residues. V lost 0 bases to trimming and J lost 3 bases; unmatched junction nucleotides: 12. Study results and limitations: In zero-insertion analyses, partial confounding could arise from invariant MAIT and iNKT cells. Memory repertoires lacked the insertion deficit that abundant cord blood beta clonotypes showed. Conclusions were drawn cross-sectionally by statistical analysis, without following the same donors.

This sample also belongs to another study, concerning yellow fever vaccine responses in identical twins.

The rearrangement links TRBV15 to TRBJ2-7; TRBD1 matches 9 bases. This TCR was recovered from a woman aged 18-29 years in good health. The sequencing sample was made of PBMCs. The CDR3 DNA reads as TGTGCCACCAGCAGAGACCCTTTACAGGGGGCGCTGGGCTACGAGCAGTACTTC. Its translation: CATSRDPLQGALGYEQYF.